The 29 T cell receptor beta chains below all came from one sample that was sequenced in a study of tissue T cells after allogeneic stem cell transplantation. Clones were read by immunoSEQ multiplex PCR, and TCRdb kept only the in-frame ones, dropping some. The sample consists of tens of thousands of clones, roughly 92% of them appearing once. The sample consisted of blood, taken before transplantation. Receptors were obtained from a woman aged 40-69 years who later had graft-versus-host disease after an allogeneic stem cell transplant.

The chain combines TRBV5-6 with TRBJ1-2, with D tentatively TRBD1 (6 bases). V dropped 7 bases and J dropped 7 bases, with 17 bases sitting between them. The CDR3 runs to 13 residues. Germline V CDR1 and CDR2: SGHDT, YYEEEE. The CDR3 DNA sequence: TGTGCCAGCCGCTCCGGGACATCGGGTGGCTACACCTTC. This translates into CASRSGTSGGYTF.

The CDR3, as DNA: TGTGCCAGCAGCTTTGGACAGCTAAGCTCTGGAAACACCATATATTTT. Its protein is CASSFGQLSSGNTIYF. The chain combines TRBV7-2 with TRBJ1-3; D might be TRBD1 (6 bases). Germline V gene sequence: CDR1 SGHTA, CDR2 FQGNSA. This CDR3 has 16 amino acids. The V end was cut by 3 bases, the J end by 0 bases, with 12 bases between.

The chain combines TRBV4-3 with TRBJ2-3; D uncertain. V was pared by 0 bases and J by 1 base, with 8 bases between. The CDR3 is made up of 15 amino acids. Germline CDR1 reads LGHNA; CDR2 reads YSLEER. The CDR3 sequence is CASSQDHGGTDTQYF. In nucleotides, the CDR3 is TGCGCCAGCAGCCAAGATCACGGCGGCACAGATACGCAGTATTTT.

This chain links TRBV4-3 with TRBJ2-2; D possibly corresponds to TRBD1 (6 bases). In germline, CDR1 is LGHNA, CDR2 YSLEER. The CDR3 covers 14 residues. Trimming cost V 3 bases and J 3 bases, with 8 bases left between them. CDR3 protein: CASSQRGYTGELFF. DNA for the CDR3: TGCGCCAGCAGCCAGAGGGGGTACACCGGGGAGCTGTTTTTT.

The chain has TRBV20-1 and TRBJ1-1, with 8 bases lining up with TRBD1. The CDR3 length is 16 residues. Per the germline V gene, CDR1 is DFQATT and CDR2 is SNEGSKA (reference sequence). The junction had 9 bases not matched to a gene; V was cut back by 3 bases and J by 0 bases. Here the CDR3 DNA reads TGCAGTGCTAGTGTGTGGCAGGGGGCCATGAACACTGAAGCTTTCTTT. It translates to CSASVWQGAMNTEAFF.

This chain links TRBV4-1 with TRBJ1-1; D possibly corresponds to TRBD1 (6 bases). The CDR3 covers 13 residues. The V end lost 0 bases, the J end lost 7 bases, and 9 bases lay between the germline ends. Germline CDR1 is MGHRA and CDR2 is YSYEKL. CDR3 sequence: CASSQDQGIEAFF. CDR3 DNA: TGCGCCAGCAGCCAAGATCAGGGGATTGAAGCTTTCTTT.

The chain uses TRBV30 and TRBJ2-1; 15 bases are a match to TRBD2. V shed 6 bases, J shed 9 bases, and the junction held 9 bases outside the gene matches. The germline gives CDR1 GTSNPN, CDR2 SVGIG (reference sequence). The CDR3 length is 15 residues. The CDR3 sequence: CACPRTSGRAGEQFF. DNA of the CDR3: TGTGCCTGCCCCCGGACTAGCGGGAGGGCCGGTGAGCAGTTCTTC.

This chain connects TRBV5-6 to TRBJ2-7; weak D call: TRBD2 (6 bases). The V and J ends lost 3 bases and 8 bases respectively, with 21 bases between them. The CDR3 contains 15 residues. The germline V gene encodes CDR1 SGHDT and CDR2 YYEEEE. In DNA form, the CDR3 reads TGTGCCAGCAGCTGGCTGGGGGGATCCTATAACCAGCAGTACTTC. Its translation is CASSWLGGSYNQQYF. The variable domain in full, with the rest retrieved from reference TRBV5-6 and TRBJ2-7, is DAGVTQSPTHLIKTRGQQVTLRCSPKSGHDTVSWYQQALGQGPQFIFQYYEEEERQRGNFPDRFSGHQFPNYSSELNVNALLLGDSALYLCASSWLGGSYNQQYFGPGTRLTVT.

The chain links TRBV27 to TRBJ1-1; 7 bases map to TRBD1. The CDR3 contains 12 residues. V gave up 5 bases and J gave up 4 bases; unmatched junction bases: 1. Germline V lookup: CDR1 MNHEY, CDR2 SMNVEV (reference sequence). The CDR3 DNA sequence: TGTGCCAGCAGTAGGACAGGCACTGAAGCTTTCTTT. This translates into CASSRTGTEAFF.

In this sample, this clone turned up once. The rearrangement links TRBV4-3 to TRBJ1-2; no definite D call. V was pared by 0 bases and J by 0 bases, with 8 bases between. The CDR3 is made up of 15 amino acids. The germline V gene has CDR1 LGHNA and CDR2 YSLEER. The CDR3 spells CASSQDRGPNYGYTF. CDR3 DNA: TGCGCCAGCAGCCAAGATCGGGGTCCTAACTATGGCTACACCTTC.

This chain links TRBV27 with TRBJ2-7; 11 nucleotides line up with TRBD2. This CDR3 contains 15 residues. V gave up 6 bases and J gave up 3 bases; unmatched junction bases: 7. Germline CDR1 is MNHEY and CDR2 is SMNVEV (reference sequence). CDR3 in DNA: TGTGCCAGCAGGAACTCAGGGACTAGCGGCTACGAGCAGTACTTC. This encodes CASRNSGTSGYEQYF.

The chain recombines TRBV7-8 with TRBJ2-6; D not certain. V was shortened by 3 bases and J by 0 bases, with 12 bases between the two germline ends. The CDR3 is 17 amino acids. From germline, CDR1 is SGHVS and CDR2 FQNEAQ. This CDR3 is CASSFRARSSGANVLTF. In DNA, the CDR3 is TGTGCCAGCAGCTTTAGGGCCAGGAGCTCTGGGGCCAACGTCCTGACTTTC.

The chain couples TRBV6-2 or TRBV6-3 to TRBJ1-2, with D hard to call. Germline CDR1 MNHEY, CDR2 SVGEGT. V gave up 5 bases and J gave up 6 bases, with 19 bases separating them. The CDR3 extends over 15 amino acids. The CDR3 DNA is TGTGCCAGCAGTGCCCCCCCACGCCAGGTTAATGGCTACACCTTC. Translating it yields CASSAPPRQVNGYTF.

The gene calls are TRBV28 and TRBJ1-5; D ambiguous. The CDR3 runs to 12 residues. Germline lookup yields CDR1 MDHEN and CDR2 SYDVKM. V was cut by 5 bases and J by 0 bases, with 2 bases left in between. The CDR3 DNA reads as TGTGCCAGCAGTGATAGCAATCAGCCCCAGCATTTT. Protein product: CASSDSNQPQHF. The full variable domain, in which reference TRBV28 and TRBJ1-5 provide the parts outside the CDR3, is DVKVTQSSRYLVKRTGEKVFLECVQDMDHENMFWYRQDPGLGLRLIYFSYDVKMKEKGDIPEGYSVSREKKERFSLILESASTNQTSMYLCASSDSNQPQHFGDGTRLSIL.

For the CDR3, the DNA is TGTGCCAGCAGCTCAGCCGGGACGCTTATTGGGGCGCCCCAGCATTTT. Translated: CASSSAGTLIGAPQHF. The genes are TRBV6-2 or TRBV6-3 and TRBJ1-5; a weak D match, TRBD1 (5 bases). The V end was cut by 6 bases, the J end by 9 bases, with 24 bases between. CDR1 is MNHEY, CDR2 SVGEGT, per germline. The length of the CDR3 is 16 residues.

The V call is TRBV7-6, the J call TRBJ1-2, with D perhaps matching TRBD1 (5 bases). CDR3 length: 15 residues. The V gene lost 5 bases and the J gene lost 4 bases, with 17 bases spanning the gap. Germline V lookup: CDR1 SGHVS, CDR2 FNYEAQ. The CDR3 coding sequence is TGTGCCAGCAGCCCCTGGGGGGGAGCTGGCTATGGCTACACCTTC. It translates to CASSPWGGAGYGYTF.

The genes are TRBV18 and TRBJ1-4; D unclear. The germline V gene encodes CDR1 KGHSH and CDR2 LQKENI. The CDR3 is 14 residues long. Deletions cut 3 bases from V and 0 bases from J, with 5 bases between. For the CDR3, the DNA is TGTGCCAGCTCACCTGGGGCAACTAATGAAAAACTGTTTTTT. Encoded protein: CASSPGATNEKLFF.

J is TRBJ2-7 and V is TRBV6-2 or TRBV6-3, with 7 bases aligning to TRBD2. The germline CDR1 and CDR2 sequences are MNHEY and SVGEGT. The CDR3 runs 14 residues. Germline trimming cut 10 bases from V and 2 bases from J; bases unmatched to any gene: 11. The CDR3 coding sequence is TGTGCCACCCGCCCCCCGGGAGGAACCTACGAGCAGTACTTC. It yields the protein CATRPPGGTYEQYF.

J is TRBJ2-7 and V is TRBV3-1 (or the pseudogene TRBV3-2); maybe TRBD2 (6 bases). Trimming left V 4 bases short and J 2 bases short, with 15 bases between. This CDR3 region has 15 residues. The germline V gene has CDR1 LGHDT and CDR2 YNNKEL (reference sequence). CDR3 nucleotide sequence: TGTGCCAGCAGCCGTAGAGGGACTTCCACCTACGAGCAGTACTTC. Translated, it gives CASSRRGTSTYEQYF.

This chain links TRBV7-2 with TRBJ1-1, with D unclear. CDR1 and CDR2 from the germline V gene are SGHTA and FQGNSA. With 4 bases removed from V and 0 bases from J, the gap between germline ends came to 15 bases. CDR3 size: 16 residues. The CDR3 DNA follows: TGTGCCAGCAGCTCCCGGACGGCTCGCATGAACACTGAAGCTTTCTTT. Protein sequence: CASSSRTARMNTEAFF.

The V call is TRBV19, the J call TRBJ2-3; TRBD2 is a possible D gene (5 bases). CDR1 is LNHDA, CDR2 SQIVND, per germline (reference sequence). V lost 6 bases to trimming and J lost 2 bases, with 12 bases between them. The CDR3 length is 14 residues. CDR3 loop: CASRERGPTDTQYF. The CDR3 DNA sequence: TGTGCCAGTAGGGAACGGGGTCCCACAGATACGCAGTATTTT.

The J gene is TRBJ2-1, the V gene TRBV5-4, with D hard to call. Deletions cut 2 bases from V and 10 bases from J, with 16 bases between. Germline V gives CDR1 SGHNT, CDR2 YYREEE (reference sequence). CDR3 size: 14 residues. The CDR3 DNA follows: TGTGCCAGCAGCTTCCCCGGACCTACGAGCGAGCAGTTCTTC. Its protein is CASSFPGPTSEQFF.

This chain joins TRBV6-4 and TRBJ2-3; tentatively, D is TRBD2 (6 bases). CDR3 length: 13 amino acids. Germline V lookup: CDR1 MRHNA, CDR2 SNTAGT. V was pared by 0 bases and J by 5 bases, with 6 bases between. CDR3 protein: CASSDSGLDTQYF. The CDR3 bases are TGTGCCAGCAGTGACTCGGGACTAGATACGCAGTATTTT.

The gene calls are TRBV6-2 or TRBV6-3 and TRBJ2-7; a possible D gene is TRBD2 (6 bases). Trimming took 3 bases from V and 3 from J, leaving 9 bases between them. CDR1 MNHEY and CDR2 SVGEGT come from the germline V gene. This CDR3 has 13 amino acids. The CDR3 reads CASSYVGGYEQYF. In nucleotides, the CDR3 is TGTGCCAGCAGTTATGTCGGGGGCTACGAGCAGTACTTC.

This chain uses TRBV30 with TRBJ1-2, with a weak D call TRBD1 (5 bases). Germline loops: CDR1 GTSNPN, CDR2 SVGIG (reference sequence). V was cut by 0 bases and J by 3 bases, with 11 bases left in between. The CDR3 runs to 14 residues. The CDR3 coding sequence is TGTGCCTGGAGTGTTCCAGGGTGGTACTATGGCTACACCTTC. This codes for CAWSVPGWYYGYTF.

This rearrangement joins TRBV7-6 to TRBJ1-4; a weak D match, TRBD1 (5 bases). Trimming pared 5 bases from V and 8 bases from J, leaving 24 bases between. The CDR3 is 17 amino acids. The V gene's germline CDR1 is SGHVS and CDR2 FNYEAQ. The CDR3 region has the DNA TGTGCCAGCAGCCTGGGCGTGGGGACTCACACTGGGGAAAAACTGTTTTTT. It codes for CASSLGVGTHTGEKLFF.

The V gene is TRBV2, the J gene TRBJ1-2, with 7 bases lining up with TRBD1. Germline-derived CDR1 and CDR2 are SNHLY and FYNNEI. This CDR3 has 13 residues. V shed 6 bases, J shed 7 bases, and the junction held 8 bases outside the gene matches. The DNA of the CDR3 is TGTGCCAGCAGAACCGACAGGGAAGGTGGCTACACCTTC. This gives the protein CASRTDREGGYTF.

V and J are TRBV6-6 and TRBJ2-5; the match to TRBD1 covers 8 bases. V shed 6 bases, J shed 3 bases, and the junction held 9 bases outside the gene matches. CDR3 length: 15 amino acids. Per the germline V gene, CDR1 is MNHNY and CDR2 is SVGAGI (reference sequence). CDR3 sequence reads: CASSKGQDRKETQYF. Here the CDR3 DNA reads TGTGCCAGCAGCAAGGGACAGGATCGGAAAGAGACCCAGTACTTC.

The chain links TRBV7-2 to TRBJ2-7; 10 bases align to TRBD2. The CDR3 consists of 16 residues. CDR1 is SGHTA and CDR2 is FQGNSA in the germline V gene. The ends lost 5 bases at V and 6 bases at J; junction bases unmatched: 13. The CDR3 nucleotides read TGTGCCAGCAGCGCCCGGGCTAGCGGGAGTTGGGCCGAGCAGTACTTC. Protein product: CASSARASGSWAEQYF.